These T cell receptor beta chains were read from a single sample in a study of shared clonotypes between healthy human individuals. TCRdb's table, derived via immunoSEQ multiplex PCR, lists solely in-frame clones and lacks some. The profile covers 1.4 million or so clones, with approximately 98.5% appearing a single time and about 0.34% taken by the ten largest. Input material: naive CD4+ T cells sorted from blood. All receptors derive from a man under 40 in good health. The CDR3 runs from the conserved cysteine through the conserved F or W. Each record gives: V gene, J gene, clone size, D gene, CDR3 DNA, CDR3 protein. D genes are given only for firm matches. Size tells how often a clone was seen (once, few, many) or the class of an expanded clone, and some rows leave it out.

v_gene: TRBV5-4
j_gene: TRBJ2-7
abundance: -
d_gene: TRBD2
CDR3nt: TGTGCCAGCAGCCCCACTAGCGGGAGGGCCCCGTACGAGCAGTACTTC
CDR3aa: CASSPTSGRAPYEQYF

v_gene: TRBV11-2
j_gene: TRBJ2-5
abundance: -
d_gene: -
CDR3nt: TGTGCCAGCAGCTTAGTTGACAGAACGGAGACCCAGTACTTC
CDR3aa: CASSLVDRTETQYF

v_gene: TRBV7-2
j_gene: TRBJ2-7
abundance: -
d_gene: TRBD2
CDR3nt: TGTGCCAGCAGCTTTGGCTTAGCGGGAGCGAGCTCCTACGAGCAGTACTTC
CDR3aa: CASSFGLAGASSYEQYF

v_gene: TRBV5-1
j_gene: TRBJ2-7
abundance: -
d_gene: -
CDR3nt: TGCGCCAGCAGCTTCATTTACGGGTCTACCTACGAGCAGTACTTC
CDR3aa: CASSFIYGSTYEQYF

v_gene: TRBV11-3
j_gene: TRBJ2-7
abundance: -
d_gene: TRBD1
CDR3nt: TGTGCCAGCAGCCTCGGACAGGGGAGACACGAGCAGTACTTC
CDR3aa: CASSLGQGRHEQYF

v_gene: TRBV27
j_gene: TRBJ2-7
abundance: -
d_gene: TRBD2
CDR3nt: TGTGCCAGCAGTTCTGGACTAGCGGGAGTGTACGAGCAGTACTTC
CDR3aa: CASSSGLAGVYEQYF

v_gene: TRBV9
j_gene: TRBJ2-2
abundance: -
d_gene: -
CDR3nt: TGTGCCAGCAGCCCCCGGACGTACGCGAACACCGGGGAGCTGTTTTTT
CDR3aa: CASSPRTYANTGELFF

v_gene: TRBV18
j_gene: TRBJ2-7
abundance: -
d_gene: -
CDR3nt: TGTGCCAGCTCACCACGTTCAGACACCTACGAGCAGTACTTC
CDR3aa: CASSPRSDTYEQYF

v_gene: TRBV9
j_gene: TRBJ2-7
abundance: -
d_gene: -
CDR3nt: TGTGCCAGCAGCGTAGCCAGCCGAGGCTACGAGCAGTACTTC
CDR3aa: CASSVASRGYEQYF

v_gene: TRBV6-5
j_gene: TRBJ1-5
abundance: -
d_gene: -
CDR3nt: TGTGCCAGCAGAGACGGATATAGCAATCAGCCCCAGCATTTT
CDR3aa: CASRDGYSNQPQHF

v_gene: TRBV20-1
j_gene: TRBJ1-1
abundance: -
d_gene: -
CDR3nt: TGCAGCGCTGCGGAGGGCACTGAAGCTTTCTTT
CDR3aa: CSAAEGTEAFF

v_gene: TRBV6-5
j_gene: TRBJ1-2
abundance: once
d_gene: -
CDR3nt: TGTGCCAGCAGTTACTCGCGTGGGGCTAACTATGGCTACACCTTC
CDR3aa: CASSYSRGANYGYTF

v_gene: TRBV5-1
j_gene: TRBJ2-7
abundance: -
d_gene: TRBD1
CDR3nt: TGCGCCAGCAGCCGGACAGGGAAACAAGCGGTCTCCTACGAGCAGTACTTC
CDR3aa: CASSRTGKQAVSYEQYF

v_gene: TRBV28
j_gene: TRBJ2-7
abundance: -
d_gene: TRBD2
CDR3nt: TGTGCCAGCAGGGAATTGTTAGCGGGAGACCGCTACGAGCAGTACTTC
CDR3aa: CASRELLAGDRYEQYF

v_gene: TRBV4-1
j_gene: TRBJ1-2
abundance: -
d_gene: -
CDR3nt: TGCGCCAGCAGCCAGTCTAACTATGGCTACACCTTC
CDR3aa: CASSQSNYGYTF

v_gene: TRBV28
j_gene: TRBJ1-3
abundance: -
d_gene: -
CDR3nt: TGTGCCAGCAGTTTCGAGGGACCGATCTCTGGAAACACCATATATTTT
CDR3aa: CASSFEGPISGNTIYF

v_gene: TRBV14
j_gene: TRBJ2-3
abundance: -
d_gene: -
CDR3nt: TGTGCCAGCAGCCATCCCGAGCGGTTATCTAGCACAGATACGCAGTATTTT
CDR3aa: CASSHPERLSSTDTQYF

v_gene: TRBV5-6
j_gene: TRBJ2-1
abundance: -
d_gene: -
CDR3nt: TGTGCCAGCAGCCCAAGCGGCCTCTACAATGAGCAGTTCTTC
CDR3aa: CASSPSGLYNEQFF

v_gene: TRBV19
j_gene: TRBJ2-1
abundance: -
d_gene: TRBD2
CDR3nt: TGTGCCAGTAGTCCTTGGACTAGCGGGAACTCCAATGAGCAGTTCTTC
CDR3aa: CASSPWTSGNSNEQFF

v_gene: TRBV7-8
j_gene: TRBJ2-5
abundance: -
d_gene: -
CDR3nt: TGTGCCAGCAGCACTACTAGACGGGAGACCCAGTACTTC
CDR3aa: CASSTTRRETQYF